The rows below give T cell receptor beta chains drawn from one sample of a study of human T cells and chemical hapten exposure. One entry per CDR3 protein results from TCRdb running MiXCR on the 5' RACE reads. Of 65,000 to 95,000 distinct CDR3 sequences in the sample, roughly 8% are singletons; the top ten hold roughly 2.4%. The receptors stem from a male donor in good health. Each CDR3 is given with its conserved first and last residue. D genes are given only for firm matches. Expanded clones are given a class, and other clones once, few, many or no size at all.

v_call	clone_size	d_call	j_call	cdr3_aa	cdr3_nt
TRBV5-4	many	TRBD2	TRBJ2-3	CASSLKTSGIVTDTQYF	TGTGCCAGCAGCTTGAAAACTAGCGGGATCGTCACAGATACGCAGTATTTT
TRBV7-9	NA	NA	TRBJ2-5	CASPMSGTGGPVYF	TGTGCCAGCCCCATGTCGGGGACCGGAGGCCCAGTATACTTC
TRBV10-3	many	TRBD2	TRBJ2-3	CAISEPAGLAGGPHGTDTQYF	TGTGCCATCAGTGAGCCCGCGGGACTAGCGGGAGGGCCTCATGGCACAGATACGCAGTATTTT
TRBV20-1	many	TRBD1	TRBJ2-3	CSARDLRDRGATDTQYF	TGCAGTGCTAGAGATCTGAGGGACAGGGGGGCGACAGATACGCAGTATTTT
TRBV4-1	NA	NA	TRBJ2-6	CASSQTVPPGANVLTF	TGCGCCAGCAGCCAGACCGTCCCGCCCGGGGCCAACGTCCTGACTTTC
TRBV12-3/TRBV12-4	many	NA	TRBJ1-5	CASSFNGASNQPQHF	TGTGCCAGCAGTTTCAACGGCGCTAGCAATCAGCCCCAGCATTTT
TRBV7-9	few	TRBD1	TRBJ1-2	CASSLYGQGGIPNYGYTF	TGTGCCAGCAGCTTATACGGACAGGGGGGAATTCCTAACTATGGCTACACCTTC
TRBV6-5	many	NA	TRBJ2-1	CASSYSPVASYNEQFF	TGTGCCAGCAGTTACTCCCCGGTGGCTAGCTACAATGAGCAGTTCTTC
TRBV9	many	NA	TRBJ2-3	CASSVDLSTDTQYF	TGTGCCAGCAGCGTAGACCTTAGCACAGATACGCAGTATTTT
TRBV28	many	TRBD2	TRBJ2-2	CASSLFAGSGGRSTGELFF	TGTGCCAGCAGTTTATTCGCCGGGAGCGGGGGCCGGTCCACCGGGGAGCTGTTTTTT
TRBV5-1	NA	NA	TRBJ2-3	CASSFPTDTQYF	TGCGCCAGCAGCTTTCCCACAGATACGCAGTATTTT
TRBV3-1	many	NA	TRBJ2-7	CASSQDQSWASAKEQYF	TGTGCCAGCAGCCAAGATCAGAGTTGGGCGTCGGCGAAAGAGCAGTACTTC
TRBV5-1	few	NA	TRBJ2-7	CASSFYSLGADEQYF	TGCGCCAGCAGCTTTTACTCCTTGGGGGCGGACGAGCAGTACTTC
TRBV6-1	few	TRBD2	TRBJ2-7	CASSEAQVAGHYEQYF	TGTGCCAGCAGTGAAGCTCAAGTAGCGGGACACTACGAGCAGTACTTC
TRBV24-1	few	NA	TRBJ1-1	CATSGSGLRGTEAFF	TGTGCCACCAGTGGTTCGGGACTCAGGGGCACTGAAGCTTTCTTT
TRBV27	many	NA	TRBJ2-1	CASRKPQGGNEQFF	TGTGCCAGCAGAAAGCCCCAGGGGGGCAATGAGCAGTTCTTC
TRBV6-1	NA	NA	TRBJ2-2	CASSELGDGELFF	TGTGCCAGCAGTGAGCTGGGAGACGGGGAGCTGTTTTTT
TRBV29-1	NA	NA	TRBJ2-1	CSVEGGGEQFF	TGCAGCGTTGAAGGGGGCGGTGAGCAGTTCTTC
TRBV10-3	many	TRBD1	TRBJ2-7	CAISGDRGLPYEQYF	TGTGCCATCAGCGGTGACAGGGGGCTTCCCTACGAGCAGTACTTC
TRBV6-5	many	NA	TRBJ1-2	CASSPRGQPPPYGYTF	TGTGCCAGCAGTCCCCGAGGGCAGCCGCCCCCCTATGGCTACACCTTC
TRBV4-2	many	NA	TRBJ1-1	CASSQDNFAEAFF	TGTGCCAGCAGCCAAGATAACTTCGCTGAAGCTTTCTTT
TRBV5-1	many	TRBD1	TRBJ1-1	CASNTGGTEAFF	TGCGCCAGCAATACAGGGGGGACTGAAGCTTTCTTT
TRBV12-3/TRBV12-4	few	NA	TRBJ1-1	CASSLRDMDTEAFF	TGTGCCAGCAGTTTACGGGACATGGACACTGAAGCTTTCTTT
TRBV7-3	NA	TRBD1	TRBJ2-1	CASSLVPSGQGYNEQFF	TGTGCCAGCAGCTTAGTCCCCTCGGGACAGGGCTACAATGAGCAGTTCTTC
TRBV6-5	NA	NA	TRBJ1-1	CASRRRTRNTEAFF	TGTGCCAGCAGGAGGCGGACAAGGAACACTGAAGCTTTCTTT
TRBV5-1	few	NA	TRBJ1-1	CASSVDGSHTEAFF	TGCGCCAGCAGCGTGGATGGAAGCCACACTGAAGCTTTCTTT
TRBV6-1	many	NA	TRBJ2-1	CASSEAGGSYNEQFF	TGTGCCAGCAGTGAAGCGGGAGGCTCCTACAATGAGCAGTTCTTC
TRBV13	NA	TRBD2	TRBJ2-1	CASSLGTSGQAEQFF	TGTGCCAGCAGCCTCGGGACTAGCGGACAGGCTGAGCAGTTCTTC
TRBV3-1	NA	NA	TRBJ2-2	CASSQDQVTIVFGGLFF	TGTGCCAGCAGCCAAGATCAAGTGACAATCGTTTTCGGAGGGCTGTTTTTT
TRBV4-3	many	NA	TRBJ1-5	CASSQDGGVNQPQHF	TGCGCCAGCAGCCAAGATGGGGGTGTCAATCAGCCCCAGCATTTT
TRBV4-2	few	TRBD2	TRBJ2-7	CASSQPGLAGYEQYF	TGTGCCAGCAGCCAACCGGGACTAGCGGGGTACGAGCAGTACTTC
TRBV10-3	few	NA	TRBJ2-2	CAISESMAGGTGELFF	TGTGCCATCAGTGAGTCGATGGCGGGTGGCACCGGGGAGCTGTTTTTT
TRBV18	NA	NA	TRBJ1-6	CASSPPFQGSPLHF	TGTGCCAGCTCACCACCGTTCCAGGGTTCACCCCTCCACTTT
TRBV5-1	few	NA	TRBJ2-1	CASRSFSSNEQFF	TGCGCCAGCAGGTCCTTTAGCTCCAATGAGCAGTTCTTC
TRBV11-2	few	NA	TRBJ2-7	CASSLPYEQYF	TGTGCCAGCAGCCTGCCCTACGAGCAGTACTTC
TRBV19	many	TRBD1	TRBJ1-2	CASSPWDSYGYTF	TGTGCCAGTAGTCCTTGGGACAGCTATGGCTACACCTTC
TRBV6-6	few	TRBD1	TRBJ1-3	CASSYGSGGPGNTIYF	TGTGCCAGCAGTTATGGGTCAGGGGGCCCTGGAAACACCATATATTTT
TRBV12-3/TRBV12-4	NA	TRBD1	TRBJ2-7	CASSLGAGTGTGEQYF	TGTGCCAGCAGTTTAGGGGCCGGGACAGGGACTGGCGAGCAGTACTTC
TRBV24-1	many	TRBD1	TRBJ2-3	CATAGTGGDTQYF	TGTGCCACGGCGGGGACAGGGGGGGATACGCAGTATTTT
TRBV6-2/TRBV6-3	many	TRBD1	TRBJ2-7	CASSYSIPRDRDEQYF	TGTGCCAGCAGTTACTCGATACCCCGGGACAGGGACGAGCAGTACTTC
TRBV20-1	NA	NA	TRBJ1-1	CSAGRRNTEAFF	TGCAGTGCTGGGAGGCGGAACACTGAAGCTTTCTTT
TRBV4-1	few	TRBD2	TRBJ2-5	CASSQERLAGKETQYF	TGCGCCAGCAGCCAAGAGCGGCTAGCGGGAAAAGAGACCCAGTACTTC